Shown below are 19 T cell receptor beta chains from a single sample sequenced in a study of cytomegalovirus exposure and HLA in healthy donors. 60 Vbeta and 13 Jbeta primers were used in PCR. Generated by immunoSEQ multiplex PCR, the TCRdb table keeps only in-frame clones and is missing some. In the table there are 150,000 to 200,000 clones, approximately 86% of which are singletons. Sequencing was done on a sample of PBMCs. All receptors derive from a young woman in good health and CMV-seronegative.

The V and J genes are TRBV5-6 and TRBJ1-1, with 9 bases identical to TRBD1. J gave up 3 bases and V 3 bases, and 3 bases lay outside the gene matches. The CDR3 spans 14 residues. Per the germline V gene, CDR1 is SGHDT and CDR2 is YYEEEE. CDR3 loop: CASSSYRGHTEAFF. Written as DNA, the CDR3 is TGTGCCAGCAGCTCCTACAGGGGGCACACTGAAGCTTTCTTT.

This rearrangement joins TRBV4-1 to TRBJ1-2; no reliable D call. Trimming stripped 1 base from V and 2 bases from J, with 8 bases between. Germline CDR1 and CDR2: MGHRA and YSYEKL. The length of the CDR3 is 14 residues. Written as DNA, the CDR3 is TGCGCCAGCAGCCAAGTTCCGGGAAACTATGGCTACACCTTC. It specifies CASSQVPGNYGYTF.

J is TRBJ2-3 and V is TRBV30; TRBD2 matches 8 bases. V lost 0 bases and J lost 3; bases outside the gene matches: 5. CDR3 length: 15 amino acids. CDR1 is GTSNPN, CDR2 SVGIG, per germline (reference sequence). The CDR3 nucleotides read TGTGCCTGGAGTGTCGGGACTAGGAGAACAGATACGCAGTATTTT. Translation: CAWSVGTRRTDTQYF.

V gene TRBV19 combines with J gene TRBJ2-1; possibly TRBD2 for D (6 bases). Germline values: CDR1 LNHDA, CDR2 SQIVND (reference sequence). Trimming took off 5 bases at V and 9 bases at J, with 17 bases between the two ends. This CDR3 has 14 residues. This CDR3 reads CASSVGRLEGEQFF. Written as DNA, the CDR3 is TGTGCCAGTAGTGTAGGAAGGTTGGAGGGTGAGCAGTTCTTC. Variable domain in full (rest from reference TRBV19 and TRBJ2-1): DGGITQSPKYLFRKEGQNVTLSCEQNLNHDAMYWYRQDPGQGLRLIYYSQIVNDFQKGDIAEGYSVSREKKESFPLTVTSAQKNPTAFYLCASSVGRLEGEQFFGPGTRLTVL.

The genes are TRBV6-6 and TRBJ2-7; TRBD1 might be the D (5 bases). The V and J ends lost 6 bases and 0 bases respectively, with 15 bases between them. The germline CDR1 and CDR2 sequences are MNHNY and SVGAGI (reference sequence). CDR3 length equals 15 residues. Written as DNA, the CDR3 is TGTGCCAGCAGCCCCGGCCAGGGCAGCTCCTACGAGCAGTACTTC. This gives the protein CASSPGQGSSYEQYF.

The chain couples TRBV6-1 to TRBJ2-2; D remains unclear. The germline V gene has CDR1 MNHNS and CDR2 SASEGT. V lost 1 base to trimming and J lost 1 base, with 10 bases between them. CDR3 length: 16 residues. For the CDR3, the DNA is TGTGCCAGCAGTGAAGGTGCAGACTTGAACACCGGGGAGCTGTTTTTT. It codes for CASSEGADLNTGELFF.

The chain carries TRBV10-3 and TRBJ2-3, with D hard to call. There are 14 residues in the CDR3. Trimming shortened V by 0 bases and J by 4 bases, and 8 bases separated the two germline ends. Germline-derived CDR1 and CDR2 are ENHRY and SYGVKD. The CDR3 protein is CAISESSSPDTQYF. The CDR3, as DNA: TGTGCCATCAGTGAGTCTTCCTCTCCAGATACGCAGTATTTT.

This chain links TRBV2 with TRBJ2-1; 7 positions match TRBD1. CDR1 and CDR2 from the germline V gene are SNHLY and FYNNEI. The CDR3 sequence is 17 residues long. J gave up 6 bases and V 5 bases, and 16 bases lay outside the gene matches. The CDR3 is CASSPFDRVLAGNEQFF. CDR3 coding DNA: TGTGCCAGCAGTCCCTTCGACAGGGTCTTGGCTGGCAATGAGCAGTTCTTC.

In this sample, this clone is medium-sized. The J gene is TRBJ2-3, the V gene TRBV7-2; a weak D match, TRBD2 (6 bases). V gave up 5 bases and J gave up 2 bases, with 17 bases separating them. The CDR3 is 16 amino acids. Germline V gene sequence: CDR1 SGHTA, CDR2 FQGNSA. The CDR3 sequence is CASSEHRDWNTDTQYF. Written as DNA, the CDR3 is TGTGCCAGCAGCGAACATAGGGACTGGAACACAGATACGCAGTATTTT.

Here the CDR3 reads CASSLGQISSNTGELFF. The CDR3 bases are TGCGCCAGCAGCTTGGGACAGATTAGCTCGAACACCGGGGAGCTGTTTTTT. The chain employs TRBV5-1 and TRBJ2-2; D is perhaps TRBD1 (5 bases). CDR1 and CDR2 (germline): SGHRS, YFSETQ. The length of the CDR3 is 17 residues. V lost 0 bases to trimming and J lost 0 bases, with 12 bases between them.

The chain recombines TRBV6-4 with TRBJ1-5; no definite D call. The ends were cut back, 3 bases at V and 5 bases at J, with 8 bases in the middle. The germline V gene has CDR1 MRHNA and CDR2 SNTAGT. CDR3 size: 13 residues. CDR3 protein: CASSEPPDQPQHF. CDR3 in DNA: TGTGCCAGCAGTGAACCCCCGGATCAGCCCCAGCATTTT.

This chain connects TRBV6-4 to TRBJ1-2; D is possibly TRBD1 (6 bases). V lost 2 bases to trimming and J lost 5 bases, with 15 bases between them. CDR1 is MRHNA and CDR2 is SNTAGT in the germline V gene. The CDR3 is made up of 15 amino acids. The CDR3 spells CASSDVRVTGYGYTF. The CDR3 bases are TGTGCCAGCAGTGACGTTAGGGTGACAGGATATGGCTACACCTTC.

The rearrangement uses TRBV11-2 and TRBJ2-4; D unclear. Looked up from germline, CDR1 is SGHAT and CDR2 is FQNNGV. This CDR3 has 14 residues. Trimming pared 1 base from V and 1 base from J, leaving 5 bases between. The CDR3 reads CASSLGVAKNIQYF. The CDR3 DNA is TGTGCCAGCAGCTTAGGCGTGGCCAAAAACATTCAGTACTTC.

The chain carries TRBV11-2 and TRBJ2-7; D may be TRBD2 (6 bases). Trimming removed 5 bases at V and 4 bases at J, with 15 bases between. CDR1 and CDR2 (germline): SGHAT, FQNNGV. This CDR3 spans 14 amino acids. The CDR3 DNA reads as TGTGCCAGCAGCGTGGCGGGGTCTGATTACGAGCAGTACTTC. Encoded protein: CASSVAGSDYEQYF.

This chain connects TRBV7-9 to TRBJ1-1; tentatively, D is TRBD1 (6 bases). Trimming stripped 5 bases from V and 3 bases from J, with 16 bases between. The V gene's germline CDR1 is SEHNR and CDR2 FQNEAQ (reference sequence). This CDR3 region has 15 residues. CDR3 DNA sequence: TGTGCCAGCAGCCCCCGGGACACTGGGTACACTGAAGCTTTCTTT. Its translation: CASSPRDTGYTEAFF.

The chain is built from TRBV6-6 and TRBJ2-7, with 9 bases aligning to TRBD1. The germline gives CDR1 MNHNY, CDR2 SVGAGI (reference sequence). V gave up 5 bases and J gave up 7 bases; unmatched junction bases: 6. The CDR3 is 13 residues long. CDR3 loop: CASSAGQGWEQYF. The CDR3, as DNA: TGTGCCAGCAGTGCGGGACAGGGTTGGGAGCAGTACTTC.

The V call is TRBV5-1, the J call TRBJ2-6; D remains ambiguous. V was clipped by 4 bases and J by 0 bases, with 5 bases between them. Germline V lookup: CDR1 SGHRS, CDR2 YFSETQ. The CDR3 runs to 14 residues. The CDR3 protein is CASSGSSGANVLTF. The CDR3, as DNA: TGCGCCAGCAGCGGCTCCTCTGGGGCCAACGTCCTGACTTTC.

The V call is TRBV6-5, the J call TRBJ1-3; a weak D match, TRBD1 (6 bases). The CDR3 is made up of 15 amino acids. Trimming cost V 7 bases and J 5 bases, with 18 bases left between them. Germline values: CDR1 MNHEY, CDR2 SVGAGI. CDR3 DNA: TGTGCCAGCAACCTTCGGGGGGGGCTGAGAAACACCATATATTTT. Translating it yields CASNLRGGLRNTIYF.

The chain carries TRBV4-1 and TRBJ1-1, with D possibly matching TRBD1 (6 bases). In germline, CDR1 is MGHRA, CDR2 YSYEKL. The CDR3 is 13 amino acids. V was cut by 4 bases and J by 4 bases, with 10 bases left in between. The DNA of the CDR3 is TGCGCCAGCAGCCCCCAGGGGCTCACTGAAGCTTTCTTT. It translates to CASSPQGLTEAFF.